Presented here are 21 T cell receptor beta chains from one specimen sequenced in a study of blood T cell repertoires in COVID-19. Method: immunoSEQ multiplex PCR; TCRdb's copy keeps in-frame clones and lacks some. The sample yields some 150,000 clones, about nine tenths seen once. Source material: peripheral blood. These receptor sequences come from a man in his fifties who had recovered from COVID-19.

The rearrangement links TRBV6-5 to TRBJ1-5; D not resolved. V was shortened by 6 bases and J by 1 base, with 13 bases between the two germline ends. The CDR3 extends over 15 amino acids. Germline V CDR1 and CDR2: MNHEY, SVGAGI. The CDR3 DNA sequence: TGTGCCAGCAGACGTACGCGGGGAAGCAATCAGCCCCAGCATTTT. This encodes CASRRTRGSNQPQHF.

The chain joins TRBV7-8 to TRBJ2-2; 9 bases line up with TRBD1. Per germline, CDR1 SGHVS and CDR2 FQNEAQ. CDR3 length: 15 residues. V lost 5 bases to trimming and J lost 5 bases; unmatched junction nucleotides: 6. In DNA form, the CDR3 reads TGTGCCAGCAGCCTGGGACAGGGAGATACCGGGGAGCTGTTTTTT. It specifies CASSLGQGDTGELFF.

This chain links TRBV6-2 or TRBV6-3 with TRBJ2-3; TRBD1 aligns across 9 bases. The CDR3 totals 15 residues. V was clipped by 2 bases and J by 4 bases; unmatched bases: 4. CDR1 is MNHEY, CDR2 SVGEGT, per germline. The CDR3, as DNA: TGTGCCAGCAGTTACACAGGGGGCTTTGCAGATACGCAGTATTTT. This encodes CASSYTGGFADTQYF.

J is TRBJ1-4 and V is TRBV15, with D perhaps TRBD1 (5 bases). CDR1 is LNHNV, CDR2 YYDKDF, per germline (reference sequence). The length of the CDR3 is 19 residues. V was clipped by 0 bases and J by 5 bases, with 22 bases between them. CDR3 in DNA: TGTGCCACCAGCAGAGATTTTTTGGGAGGGGCCGCATCGAATGAAAAACTGTTTTTT. Amino acid sequence: CATSRDFLGGAASNEKLFF.

The V gene is TRBV7-2, the J gene TRBJ2-1, with D possibly TRBD1 on 6 matching bases. There are 15 residues in the CDR3. The V end was cut by 6 bases, the J end by 6 bases, with 18 bases between. CDR1 and CDR2 from the germline V gene are SGHTA and FQGNSA. DNA of the CDR3: TGTGCCAGCAGTAGAAATCAGGGGAGAGTCAATGAGCAGTTCTTC. Translating it yields CASSRNQGRVNEQFF. Drawing the rest from reference TRBV7-2 and TRBJ2-1, the complete variable domain is GAGVSQSPSNKVTEKGKDVELRCDPISGHTALYWYRQSLGQGLEFLIYFQGNSAPDKSGLPSDRFSAERTGGSVSTLTIQRTQQEDSAVYLCASSRNQGRVNEQFFGPGTRLTVL.

The gene calls are TRBV7-8 and TRBJ2-7; D possibly corresponds to TRBD1 (6 bases). The CDR3 has 15 residues. Per the germline V gene, CDR1 is SGHVS and CDR2 is FQNEAQ. The V end was cut by 0 bases, the J end by 2 bases, with 11 bases between. The CDR3 here is CASSLAVTGAYEQYF. CDR3 sequence (DNA): TGTGCCAGCAGCTTAGCGGTGACAGGAGCCTACGAGCAGTACTTC.

This clone was picked up one time. The gene calls are TRBV6-5 and TRBJ2-1; D unclear. The CDR3 has 11 amino acids. The V gene lost 7 bases and the J gene lost 9 bases, with 10 bases spanning the gap. Germline CDR1 is MNHEY and CDR2 is SVGAGI. The CDR3 protein is CASTLLSEQFF. The CDR3 bases are TGTGCCAGCACCCTACTGTCTGAGCAGTTCTTC.

The gene calls are TRBV19 and TRBJ1-4, with D maybe TRBD1 (5 bases). CDR1 is LNHDA and CDR2 is SQIVND in the germline V gene (reference sequence). Trimming cost V 4 bases and J 6 bases, with 12 bases left between them. The CDR3 is 14 residues long. The CDR3 nucleotides are TGTGCCAGTAGTACCAGGGCTAACGATGAAAAACTGTTTTTT. Protein sequence: CASSTRANDEKLFF.

The chain links TRBV21-1 to TRBJ1-2; the table assigns TRBD1, which was not confirmed against the DNA. TRBV21-1 is classified as a pseudogene. This CDR3 region has 16 residues. For the CDR3, the DNA is TGTGCCAGCAGCAGCTGCGTTTTTACAGGGGGCGATGGCTACACCTTC. It specifies CASSSCVFTGGDGYTF.

The V call is TRBV5-1, the J call TRBJ2-7, with no clear D. The CDR3 has 14 residues. Germline CDR1 is SGHRS and CDR2 is YFSETQ. Trimming pared 0 bases from V and 0 bases from J, leaving 7 bases between. The CDR3 DNA is TGCGCCAGCAGCTTGGATGGCAGCTCCTACGAGCAGTACTTC. Its translation: CASSLDGSSYEQYF.

The chain joins TRBV7-2 to TRBJ1-2, with 7 bases matching TRBD1. The trim removed 8 bases at V and 4 bases at J, leaving 16 bases unmatched. Germline V CDR1 and CDR2: SGHTA, FQGNSA. The CDR3 is made up of 16 amino acids. In nucleotides, the CDR3 is TGTGCCAGCCTGGGGAGACAGGGCCCTTTGAGCTATGGCTACACCTTC. Protein product: CASLGRQGPLSYGYTF.

This clone was counted a few times. The chain recombines TRBV2 with TRBJ2-1; 7 nucleotides match TRBD2. The junction had 10 bases not matched to a gene; V was cut back by 6 bases and J by 5 bases. The germline CDR1 and CDR2 sequences are SNHLY and FYNNEI. The CDR3 consists of 15 residues. The CDR3 protein is CASRPGSGRNNEQFF. DNA for the CDR3: TGTGCCAGCAGGCCGGGTAGCGGGCGAAACAATGAGCAGTTCTTC.

The chain links TRBV5-6 to TRBJ1-2, with 8 bases that match TRBD1. The germline V gene encodes CDR1 SGHDT and CDR2 YYEEEE. V was clipped by 4 bases and J by 1 base; unmatched bases: 6. CDR3 length: 15 residues. For the CDR3, the DNA is TGTGCCAGCAGCCCAGGGACAGGAATTAACTATGGCTACACCTTC. Translated, it gives CASSPGTGINYGYTF.

The rearrangement joins TRBV30 to TRBJ1-1, with D perhaps matching TRBD1 (5 bases). This CDR3 has 14 amino acids. V was pared by 3 bases and J by 4 bases, with 15 bases between. CDR1 is GTSNPN, CDR2 SVGIG, per germline (reference sequence). The CDR3 bases are TGTGCCTGGAGCAATGGGGGGTCGGGCACTGAAGCTTTCTTT. This translates into CAWSNGGSGTEAFF.

J is TRBJ1-2 and V is TRBV7-9, with 8 bases identical to TRBD1. The CDR3 has 16 amino acids. V shed 4 bases and J 1 base; nucleotides not matched to a gene: 8. CDR1 is SEHNR and CDR2 is FQNEAQ in the germline V gene (reference sequence). CDR3 residues: CASSSGTGEFNYGYTF. The CDR3, as DNA: TGTGCCAGCAGCTCCGGGACAGGAGAATTTAACTATGGCTACACCTTC.

The chain links TRBV6-5 to TRBJ2-7; the D is unclear. V gave up 0 bases and J gave up 4 bases, with 10 bases separating them. The CDR3 totals 14 residues. Germline V CDR1 and CDR2: MNHEY, SVGAGI. Written as DNA, the CDR3 is TGTGCCAGCAGTTACTCGACCCCAGGTTACGAGCAGTACTTC. Its translation: CASSYSTPGYEQYF.

The V gene is TRBV19, the J gene TRBJ1-5, with 7 bases lining up with TRBD1. CDR3 size: 14 residues. Looked up from germline, CDR1 is LNHDA and CDR2 is SQIVND (reference sequence). Trimming cost V 10 bases and J 1 base; bases outside gene matches: 7. CDR3 sequence reads: CATWDRKSNQPQHF. The CDR3, as DNA: TGTGCCACCTGGGACAGAAAGAGCAATCAGCCCCAGCATTTT.

This sequence joins TRBV3-1 (or the pseudogene TRBV3-2) and TRBJ1-2; 7 nucleotides match TRBD1. Germline lookup yields CDR1 LGHDT and CDR2 YNNKEL (reference sequence). CDR3 size: 13 residues. The trim removed 4 bases at V and 4 bases at J, leaving 3 bases unmatched. The DNA of the CDR3 is TGTGCCAGCAGCCTAACAGGGGCCTATGGCTACACCTTC. Protein sequence: CASSLTGAYGYTF.

A word on this clone: The sample holds other DNA sequences that translate to the same CDR3. The J gene is TRBJ2-2, the V gene TRBV7-2; no firm D call. The ends were cut back, 1 base at V and 1 base at J, with 4 bases in the middle. CDR3 length: 14 amino acids. Germline assignment: CDR1 SGHTA and CDR2 FQGNSA. The CDR3 DNA reads as TGTGCCAGCAGCTTAGGACAGAACACCGGGGAGCTGTTTTTT. This sequence encodes CASSLGQNTGELFF. Combining the CDR3 with reference TRBV7-2 and TRBJ2-2 gives the whole variable domain GAGVSQSPSNKVTEKGKDVELRCDPISGHTALYWYRQSLGQGLEFLIYFQGNSAPDKSGLPSDRFSAERTGGSVSTLTIQRTQQEDSAVYLCASSLGQNTGELFFGEGSRLTVL.

V gene TRBV6-6 combines with J gene TRBJ1-1; the D is unclear. This CDR3 has 12 amino acids. Germline V CDR1 and CDR2: MNHNY, SVGAGI (reference sequence). V gave up 4 bases and J gave up 1 base, with 4 bases separating them. CDR3 loop: CASSLQNTEAFF. The CDR3 bases are TGTGCCAGCAGTTTACAGAACACTGAAGCTTTCTTT.

The chain recombines TRBV7-2 with TRBJ2-2; no clear D gene. Germline V CDR1 and CDR2: SGHTA, FQGNSA. The CDR3 runs 13 residues. V was pared by 1 base and J by 7 bases, with 7 bases between. CDR3 nucleotides: TGTGCCAGCAGCTTAGTTCGTGTCGGGGAGCTGTTTTTT. Its translation: CASSLVRVGELFF.